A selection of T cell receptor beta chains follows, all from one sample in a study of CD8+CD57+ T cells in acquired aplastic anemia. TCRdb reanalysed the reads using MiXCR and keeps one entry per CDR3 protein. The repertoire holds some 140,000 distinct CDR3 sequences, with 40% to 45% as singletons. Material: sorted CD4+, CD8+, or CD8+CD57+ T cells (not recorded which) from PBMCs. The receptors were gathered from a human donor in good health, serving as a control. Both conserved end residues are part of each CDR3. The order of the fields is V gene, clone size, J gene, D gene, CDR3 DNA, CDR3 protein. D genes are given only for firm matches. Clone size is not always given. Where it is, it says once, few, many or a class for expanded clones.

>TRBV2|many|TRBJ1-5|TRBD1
TGTGCCAGCAGCGGGACAGGAAGCAATCAGCCCCAGCATTTT
CASSGTGSNQPQHF
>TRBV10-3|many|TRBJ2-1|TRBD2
TGTGCCATCAGCTTACCAACTAGCGAAAGTGAGCAGTTCTTC
CAISLPTSESEQFF
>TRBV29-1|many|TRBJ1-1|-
TGCAGCGTTGAGGGCCGTCTAATGAACACTGAAGCTTTCTTT
CSVEGRLMNTEAFF
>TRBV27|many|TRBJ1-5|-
TGTGCCAGCAGTCCTGGTTACATATCGGGCCAGCCCCAGCATTTT
CASSPGYISGQPQHF
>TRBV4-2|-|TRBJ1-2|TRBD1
TGTGCCAGCAGAGGGGGGACAGGAGATGGCCGTCTGTACCCCTATGGCTACACCTTC
CASRGGTGDGRLYPYGYTF
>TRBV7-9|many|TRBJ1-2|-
TGTGCCAGCAGGAGGGACGGCTATGGCTACACCTTC
CASRRDGYGYTF
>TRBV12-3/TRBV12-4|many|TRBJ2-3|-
TGTGCCAGCAGTTTCTCAACTGTAATGACAGATACGCAGTATTTT
CASSFSTVMTDTQYF
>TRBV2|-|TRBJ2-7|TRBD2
TGTGCCAGCAGTGAACCCAGCGGGGGGGTCTACGAGCAGTACTTC
CASSEPSGGVYEQYF
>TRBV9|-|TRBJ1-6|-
TGTGCCAGCAGCGTAGACGGAACACCCCTCCACTTT
CASSVDGTPLHF
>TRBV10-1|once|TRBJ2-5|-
TGCGCCAGCAGTGACGAGGTGGGGGCTGAGACCCAGTACTTC
CASSDEVGAETQYF
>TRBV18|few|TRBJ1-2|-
TGTGCCAGCTCACCAGATTTTAACTATGGCTACACCTTC
CASSPDFNYGYTF
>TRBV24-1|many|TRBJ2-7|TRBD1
TGTGCCACCAGTGATATAACAGAGACAGGGGAGTTATTCATCTACGAGCAGTACTTC
CATSDITETGELFIYEQYF
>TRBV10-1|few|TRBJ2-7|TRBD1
TGCGCCAGCAGTGAGGCAGGGGGCGACTTCCACGAGCAGTACTTC
CASSEAGGDFHEQYF
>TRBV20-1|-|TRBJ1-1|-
TGCTCCCCAACCTCGAACACTGAAGCTTTCTTT
CSPTSNTEAFF
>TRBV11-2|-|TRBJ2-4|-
TGTGCCAGCAGCTCCTGGGGTAGCTGGGTCAAAAACATTCAGTACTTC
CASSSWGSWVKNIQYF
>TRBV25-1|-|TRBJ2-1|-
TGTGCCAGCAGTCCCCAATACAATGAGCAGTTCTTC
CASSPQYNEQFF
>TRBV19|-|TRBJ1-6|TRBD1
TGTGCCAGTAGTACGACACCGCAGGGACAGGGAATTAATTCACCCCTCCACTTT
CASSTTPQGQGINSPLHF
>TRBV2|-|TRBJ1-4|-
TGTGCCAGTTTCGCTAATGAAAAACTGTTTTTT
CASFANEKLFF
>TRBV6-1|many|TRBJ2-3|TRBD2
TGTGCCAGCAGTGAACGATCAGCGGGAACTACAGATACGCAGTATTTT
CASSERSAGTTDTQYF
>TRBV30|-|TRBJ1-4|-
TGTGCCTGGTGGAGGGGAACTAATGAAAAACTGTTTTTT
CAWWRGTNEKLFF
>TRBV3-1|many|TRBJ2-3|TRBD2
TGTGCCAGCAGCCAAGTATCACTAGCGGGAAGCACAGATACGCAGTATTTT
CASSQVSLAGSTDTQYF
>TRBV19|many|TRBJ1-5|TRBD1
TGTGCCAGTAGTCCTCGGGACAGGGGGCGCGATCAGCCCCAGCATTTT
CASSPRDRGRDQPQHF
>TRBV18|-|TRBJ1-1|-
TGTGCCAGCTCACCTAGGGTGGTTGGCACTGAAGCTTTCTTT
CASSPRVVGTEAFF
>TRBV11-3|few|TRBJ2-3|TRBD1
TGTGCCAGCAGACCCCAGGGGGCCACAGATACGCAGTATTTT
CASRPQGATDTQYF
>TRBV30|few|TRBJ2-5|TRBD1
TGTGCCTGGGGGGGAGACAGGGGGCACCAAGAGACCCAGTACTTC
CAWGGDRGHQETQYF
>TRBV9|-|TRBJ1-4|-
TGTGCCAGCAGCGTAGAAACGGGGGGAGGAAAACTGTTTTTT
CASSVETGGGKLFF
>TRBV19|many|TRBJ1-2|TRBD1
TGTGCCAGTGCCACAGGGGGCGCGGCAGGTAACTATGGCTACACCTTC
CASATGGAAGNYGYTF
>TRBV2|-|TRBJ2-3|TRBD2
TGTGCCAGCAGGACTAGCGGGGGGGCCTTAGATACGCAGTATTTT
CASRTSGGALDTQYF